The T cell receptor (beta chain) described here comes from a study of blood T cell repertoires in COVID-19. Across the whole study: Material from acute and convalescent COVID-19 was sourced from the United States, Italy and Spain.

Patients at the Seattle site were enrolled during active infection and followed longitudinally. The CDR3 is 14 amino acids. The V and J ends lost 5 bases and 7 bases, in that order; junction bases with no gene match: 10. The V gene's germline CDR1 is SQVTM and CDR2 ANQGSEA. Original processing methods: The assay estimated nucleated cells by amplifying reference gene primers. Profiled with immunoSEQ multiplex PCR; TCRdb holds only in-frame clones, not every one. Clonal size and the V and J genes are those of that table, whereas D and trimming came from the DNA. The sample includes over 400,000 clones, around nine tenths of them seen just once.

Sequencing was carried out using peripheral blood. The chain has TRBV29-1 and TRBJ2-7; 11 bases agree with TRBD1. This TCR derives from a woman aged 50 to 65 with COVID-19, enrolled during active disease. CDR3 amino acids: CSVLRTGGAGEQYF. The DNA for the CDR3 is TGCAGCGTTCTTCGGACAGGGGGCGCGGGGGAGCAGTACTTC.